This TCR beta chain appears in the sequencing data of a study of blood T cell repertoires in COVID-19. This clone was detected a few times. This CDR3 spans 14 amino acids. V shed 0 bases, J shed 9 bases, and the junction held 3 bases outside the gene matches. Germline loops: CDR1 SGDLS, CDR2 YYNGEE. Source study methods: How many nucleated cells were present was estimated from reference gene primer amplification. Libraries were prepared by immunoSEQ multiplex PCR; TCRdb keeps only in-frame clonotypes and omits some of them. V and J calls and clone size are as listed in that table; D and trimming were resolved from the DNA. Of about 190,000 clones in the sample, almost 90% were seen once.

Sequenced sample: peripheral blood. This TCR came from a man between 50 and 59 years old with acute or convalescent COVID-19. The chain joins TRBV9 to TRBJ1-6, with 7 positions matching TRBD1. CDR3 nucleotides: TGTGCCAGCAGCGTAGGGGACAGTGGTTCACCCCTCCACTTT. Protein product: CASSVGDSGSPLHF.